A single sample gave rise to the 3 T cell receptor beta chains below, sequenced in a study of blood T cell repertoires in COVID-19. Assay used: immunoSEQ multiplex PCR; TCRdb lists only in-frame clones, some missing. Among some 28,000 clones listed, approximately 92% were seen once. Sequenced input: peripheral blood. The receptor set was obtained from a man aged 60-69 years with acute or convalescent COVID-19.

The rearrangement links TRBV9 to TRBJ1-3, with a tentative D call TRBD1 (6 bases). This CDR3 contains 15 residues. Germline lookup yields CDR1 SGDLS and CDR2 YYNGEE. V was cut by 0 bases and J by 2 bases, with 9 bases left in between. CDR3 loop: CASSVAAGAGNTIYF. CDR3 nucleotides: TGTGCCAGCAGCGTAGCAGCAGGGGCTGGAAACACCATATATTTT.

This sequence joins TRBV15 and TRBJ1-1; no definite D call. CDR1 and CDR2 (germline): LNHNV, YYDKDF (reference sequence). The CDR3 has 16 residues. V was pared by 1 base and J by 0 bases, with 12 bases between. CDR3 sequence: CATSRGAAAMNTEAFF. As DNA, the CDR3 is TGTGCCACCAGCAGAGGAGCGGCAGCTATGAACACTGAAGCTTTCTTT.

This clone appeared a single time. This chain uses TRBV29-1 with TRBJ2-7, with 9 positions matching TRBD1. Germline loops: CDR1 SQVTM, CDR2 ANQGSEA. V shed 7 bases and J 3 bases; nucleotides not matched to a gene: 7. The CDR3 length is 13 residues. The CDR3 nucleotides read TGCAGCGGGCGAGGGACAGGGAGCTACGAGCAGTACTTC. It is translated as CSGRGTGSYEQYF.